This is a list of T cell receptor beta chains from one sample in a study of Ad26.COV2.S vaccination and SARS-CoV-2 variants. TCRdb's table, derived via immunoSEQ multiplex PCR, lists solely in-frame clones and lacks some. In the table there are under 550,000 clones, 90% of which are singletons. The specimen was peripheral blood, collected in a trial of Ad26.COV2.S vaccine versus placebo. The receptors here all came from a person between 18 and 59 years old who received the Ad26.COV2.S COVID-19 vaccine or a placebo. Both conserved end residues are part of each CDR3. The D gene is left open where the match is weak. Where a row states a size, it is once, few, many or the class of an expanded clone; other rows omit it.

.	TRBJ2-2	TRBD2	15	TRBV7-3	CASSSTAGGRGELFF	TGTGCCAGCAGCTCAACTGCGGGGGGACGCGGGGAGCTGTTTTTT
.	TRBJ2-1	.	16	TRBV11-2	CASTSLGQGGGNEQFF	TGTGCCAGCACTTCCTTGGGCCAGGGGGGCGGGAATGAGCAGTTCTTC
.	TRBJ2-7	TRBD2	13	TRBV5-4	CASSPGLGDEQYF	TGTGCCAGCAGCCCGGGACTAGGCGACGAGCAGTACTTC
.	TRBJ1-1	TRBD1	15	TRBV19	CASISREDRGAEAFF	TGTGCCAGTATTTCTCGGGAGGACAGGGGGGCTGAAGCTTTCTTT
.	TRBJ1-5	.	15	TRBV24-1	CATSDPGGSNQPQHF	TGTGCCACCAGTGACCCCGGGGGTAGCAATCAGCCCCAGCATTTT
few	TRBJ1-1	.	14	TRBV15	CATSRDPGSTEAFF	TGTGCCACCAGCAGAGATCCGGGGTCGACTGAAGCTTTCTTT
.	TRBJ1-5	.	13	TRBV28	CASGPQGPIAQHF	TGTGCCAGCGGACCCCAGGGGCCCATAGCCCAGCATTTT
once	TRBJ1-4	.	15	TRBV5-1	CASSLAGASNEKLFF	TGCGCCAGCAGCTTGGCTGGGGCCAGTAATGAAAAACTGTTTTTT
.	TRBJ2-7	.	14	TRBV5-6	CASSAGASSYEQYF	TGTGCCAGCAGCGCGGGGGCTAGTTCTTACGAGCAGTACTTC
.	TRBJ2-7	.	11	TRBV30	CAWSGAYEQYF	TGTGCCTGGAGTGGAGCCTACGAGCAGTACTTC
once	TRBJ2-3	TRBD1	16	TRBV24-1	CATSDLRDRVTDTQYF	TGTGCCACCAGTGATTTGCGGGACAGGGTCACAGATACGCAGTATTTT
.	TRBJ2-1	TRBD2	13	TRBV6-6	CASLLAGSNEQFF	TGTGCCAGCTTACTAGCGGGAAGCAATGAGCAGTTCTTC
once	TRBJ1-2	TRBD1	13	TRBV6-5	CASPRDRVGGYTF	TGTGCCAGCCCCCGGGACAGGGTTGGGGGCTACACCTTC
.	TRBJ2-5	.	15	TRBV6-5	CASSRTGTWEETQYF	TGTGCCAGCAGTCGCACCGGGACATGGGAAGAGACCCAGTACTTC
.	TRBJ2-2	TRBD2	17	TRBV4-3	CASSQDPAGEMGGELFF	TGCGCCAGCAGCCAAGACCCAGCGGGAGAGATGGGCGGGGAGCTGTTTTTT
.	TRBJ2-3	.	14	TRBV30	CAWRPRGTTDTQYF	TGTGCCTGGAGGCCGCGGGGAACCACAGATACGCAGTATTTT
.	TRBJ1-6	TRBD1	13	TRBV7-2	CASSLRGQGRLHF	TGTGCCAGCAGCTTAAGGGGACAGGGCCGGCTCCACTTT
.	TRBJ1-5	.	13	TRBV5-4	CASSFEPHQPQHF	TGTGCCAGCAGCTTCGAACCCCATCAGCCCCAGCATTTT
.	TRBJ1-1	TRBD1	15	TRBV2	CASSPRQGGHTEAFF	TGTGCCAGCAGCCCCCGACAGGGAGGGCACACTGAAGCTTTCTTT
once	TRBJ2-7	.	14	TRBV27	CASSFTGPTYEQYF	TGTGCCAGCAGCTTCACCGGGCCCACCTACGAGCAGTACTTC
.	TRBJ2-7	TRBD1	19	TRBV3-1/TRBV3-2	CASSQSGTGPLPSLYEQYF	TGTGCCAGCAGCCAATCCGGGACAGGGCCCTTACCATCGCTCTACGAGCAGTACTTC
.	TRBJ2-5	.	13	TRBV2	CASRGDPAETQYF	TGTGCCAGCAGAGGAGACCCGGCCGAGACCCAGTACTTC
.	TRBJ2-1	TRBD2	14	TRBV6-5	CASIRVAGANEQFF	TGTGCCAGCATCAGGGTAGCGGGAGCCAATGAGCAGTTCTTC
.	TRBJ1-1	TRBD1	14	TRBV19	CASSRTGGSTEAFF	TGTGCCAGTAGTAGGACAGGGGGGAGCACTGAAGCTTTCTTT
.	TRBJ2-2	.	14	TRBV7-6	CASSPLPETGELFF	TGTGCCAGCAGCCCCCTTCCCGAGACCGGGGAGCTGTTTTTT
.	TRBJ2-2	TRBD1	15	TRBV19	CASSITGEFTGELFF	TGTGCCAGTAGTATAACAGGGGAGTTTACCGGGGAGCTGTTTTTT
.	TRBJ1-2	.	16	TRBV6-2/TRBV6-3	CASSYVVRTSNYGYTF	TGTGCCAGCAGTTACGTAGTCAGGACATCTAACTATGGCTACACCTTC
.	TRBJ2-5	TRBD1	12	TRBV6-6	CATQGAGETQYF	TGTGCCACCCAGGGGGCCGGAGAGACCCAGTACTTC
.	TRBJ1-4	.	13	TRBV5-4	CASRDGTNEKLFF	TGTGCCAGCAGGGACGGTACAAATGAAAAACTGTTTTTT
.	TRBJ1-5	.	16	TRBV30	CAWSVDATGSNQPQHF	TGTGCCTGGAGTGTAGACGCCACGGGTAGCAATCAGCCCCAGCATTTT
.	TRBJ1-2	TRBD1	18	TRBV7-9	CASSLVGQGARSNYGYTF	TGTGCCAGCAGCTTAGTTGGGCAGGGGGCGAGGTCTAACTATGGCTACACCTTC
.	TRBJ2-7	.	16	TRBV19	CASSPNLGVRTYEQYF	TGTGCCAGTAGTCCCAATTTGGGGGTAAGGACCTACGAGCAGTACTTC
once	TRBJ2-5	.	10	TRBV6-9	CAITTETQYF	TGTGCCATCACGACGGAGACCCAGTACTTC
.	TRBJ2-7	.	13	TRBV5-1	CASRPGPTYEQYF	TGCGCCAGCAGACCTGGTCCAACCTACGAGCAGTACTTC
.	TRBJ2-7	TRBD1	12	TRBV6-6	CASGTDSYEQYF	TGTGCCAGCGGGACAGATTCCTACGAGCAGTACTTC
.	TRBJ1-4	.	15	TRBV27	CASSLYPGADEKLFF	TGTGCCAGCAGTTTATATCCGGGAGCGGATGAAAAACTGTTTTTT
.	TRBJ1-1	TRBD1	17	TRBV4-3	CASSPSGTGSVNTEAFF	TGCGCCAGCAGCCCGTCCGGGACAGGGTCTGTGAACACTGAAGCTTTCTTT
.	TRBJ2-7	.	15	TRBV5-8	CASSLVGGGGYEQYF	TGTGCCAGCAGCTTGGTTGGGGGGGGCGGGTACGAGCAGTACTTC
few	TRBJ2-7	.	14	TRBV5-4	CASSRRASIYEQYF	TGTGCCAGCAGCCGGCGGGCTAGCATCTACGAGCAGTACTTC
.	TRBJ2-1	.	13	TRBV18	CASSPPGDNEQFF	TGTGCCAGCTCACCTCCAGGGGACAATGAGCAGTTCTTC
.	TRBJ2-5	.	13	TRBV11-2	CASTHPGRETQYF	TGTGCCAGCACCCACCCCGGGCGGGAGACCCAGTACTTC
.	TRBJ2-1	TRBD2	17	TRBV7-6	CASSLAKERGSYNEQFF	TGTGCCAGCAGCTTAGCGAAAGAGCGGGGCTCCTACAATGAGCAGTTCTTC